The 17 T cell receptor beta chains in this list originate from one sample, sequenced in a study of T cell clonotyping in hematopoietic cell transplantation (dated by TCRdb to the early 2020s). The intended sense of this specimen's time point label: 180 days after allo-HCT. Libraries were constructed by the immunoSEQ multiplex PCR assay. Not all clones reach the TCRdb copy of this immuneACCESS table, which keeps in-frame sequences only. Checked studies attribute under half of the gap to unresolved V genes and leave the rest unexplained. Present in this sample are several thousand clones, around 20% of which were seen just once. Clones ranked in the top ten supply under 25% of the sample. The sequencing used PBMCs, collected 180 days after allogeneic stem cell transplant. Source of these receptors: a male patient aged 18 to 35 who had an allogeneic stem cell transplant, so the T cells may come from the graft donor. Some clones in this sample may be carry-over from other donors' samples.

This clone turned up a few times. The rearrangement uses TRBV4-2 and TRBJ2-7, with a tentative D call TRBD1 (5 bases). CDR1 and CDR2 (germline): LGHNA, YNFKEQ. Trimming left V 3 bases short and J 7 bases short, with 16 bases between. The CDR3 is 14 residues long. The CDR3: CASSQDTRAREQYF. CDR3 DNA sequence: TGTGCCAGCAGCCAGGATACCAGGGCGCGAGAGCAGTACTTC.

In this sample, this clone turned up a few times. The J gene is TRBJ2-4, the V gene TRBV27; TRBD1 aligns across 7 bases. Germline V gene sequence: CDR1 MNHEY, CDR2 SMNVEV (reference sequence). With V trimmed by 1 base and J by 7 bases, 1 base remained unmatched. CDR3 length equals 13 residues. The CDR3 sequence is CASSLFRGNIQYF. The DNA for the CDR3 is TGTGCCAGCAGTTTATTCAGGGGGAACATTCAGTACTTC.

This clone was observed a single time. The chain is built from TRBV25-1 and TRBJ1-2, with TRBD1 as a possible D gene (6 bases). The CDR3 runs 14 residues. From germline, CDR1 is MGHDK and CDR2 SYGVNS. V lost 1 base, J lost 6 bases, and 12 bases lay in between. The CDR3 is CASSESTGAHGYTF. The CDR3 region has the DNA TGTGCCAGCAGTGAATCTACGGGGGCGCATGGCTACACCTTC.

This clone has more than one count but fewer than ten. The rearrangement links TRBV14 to TRBJ2-4; TRBD1 or TRBD2 may be the D gene (5 bases each). Germline CDR1 and CDR2: SGHDN and FVKESK. CDR3 length: 16 amino acids. Between the trimmed V and J ends, which lost 3 bases and 0 bases, there was a span of 12 bases. This chain's CDR3 is CASSHSRDLAKNIQYF. CDR3 in DNA: TGTGCCAGCAGCCATAGCAGGGACCTAGCCAAAAACATTCAGTACTTC.

This clone was observed a handful of times. J is TRBJ1-1 and V is TRBV10-3; D unresolved. The CDR3 length is 16 residues. The V end was cut by 3 bases, the J end by 5 bases, with 19 bases between. Germline V lookup: CDR1 ENHRY, CDR2 SYGVKD. The CDR3 DNA reads TGTGCCATCAGTGATCCGAACCCCCTACTGGGGACTGAAGCTTTCTTT. Its translation: CAISDPNPLLGTEAFF.

The chain joins TRBV30 to TRBJ1-6; D is ambiguous. The CDR3 covers 14 residues. V lost 0 bases and J 10 bases, leaving 13 bases between the germline ends. The germline gives CDR1 GTSNPN, CDR2 SVGIG (reference sequence). The CDR3 protein is CAWSVLGLYSPLHF. The CDR3 DNA reads as TGTGCCTGGAGTGTACTAGGGTTGTACTCACCCCTCCACTTT.

This clone was seen more than once but under ten times. V is TRBV6-5 and J is TRBJ1-2; 10 nucleotides line up with TRBD1. Germline-derived CDR1 and CDR2 are MNHEY and SVGAGI. The CDR3 is 14 residues long. After removal of 4 bases from V and 8 bases from J, the junction contained 7 bases not matched to a gene. The CDR3 loop is CASSSRQGAGGYTF. The CDR3 nucleotides read TGTGCCAGCAGTTCAAGACAGGGGGCCGGGGGCTACACCTTC.

This clone was counted only a few times. The chain has TRBV11-3 and TRBJ1-2; no definite D call. Germline-derived CDR1 and CDR2 are SGHNT and YENEEA. CDR3 length: 13 residues. V lost 6 bases and J lost 4, with 12 bases in between. In nucleotides, the CDR3 is TGTGCCAGCAGGGTCAGGAGGTGCTATGGCTACACCTTC. This codes for CASRVRRCYGYTF.

The rearrangement links TRBV30 to TRBJ2-5; 9 nucleotides align to TRBD2. The CDR3 has 13 amino acids. Germline V gene data show CDR1 as GTSNPN and CDR2 as SVGIG (reference sequence). J was trimmed by 4 bases and V by 6 bases; bases with no gene match: 6. For the CDR3, the DNA is TGTGCCTGCAACTTTAGCGGGAGAGAGACCCAGTACTTC. Its protein is CACNFSGRETQYF.

This rearrangement joins TRBV29-1 to TRBJ2-5, with D unresolved. This CDR3 is 15 amino acids long. The V and J ends lost 4 bases and 5 bases respectively, with 20 bases between them. Germline CDR1 SQVTM, CDR2 ANQGSEA. CDR3 bases: TGCAGCGTTGTAACCCGGGTATTAGCTGGTGAGACCCAGTACTTC. Translation gives CSVVTRVLAGETQYF.

The chain couples TRBV30 to TRBJ1-6, with 8 nucleotides matching TRBD1. The V gene's germline CDR1 is GTSNPN and CDR2 SVGIG (reference sequence). V shed 3 bases and J 5 bases; nucleotides not matched to a gene: 3. This CDR3 contains 14 residues. CDR3 region: CAWSSGQDNSPLHF. Written as DNA, the CDR3 is TGTGCCTGGAGCTCGGGACAGGATAATTCACCCCTCCACTTT.

The chain has TRBV25-1 and TRBJ2-2, with D unclear. The CDR3 loop spans 11 amino acids. From germline, CDR1 is MGHDK and CDR2 SYGVNS. V was trimmed by 5 bases and J by 4 bases, leaving 2 bases between them. The CDR3 nucleotides read TGTGCCAGCAGTTTCACCGGGGAGCTGTTTTTT. Encoded protein: CASSFTGELFF.

This clone was seen more than once but under ten times. J is TRBJ2-2 and V is TRBV7-3, with D possibly being TRBD1 (6 bases). CDR1 is SGHTA and CDR2 is FQGTGA in the germline V gene. Trimming took off 5 bases at V and 1 base at J, with 11 bases between the two ends. The CDR3 contains 15 residues. CDR3 sequence (DNA): TGTGCCAGCAGCGGTCAGGGGATGAACACCGGGGAGCTGTTTTTT. Translating gives CASSGQGMNTGELFF.

J is TRBJ1-2 and V is TRBV30; TRBD1 might be the D (5 bases). Germline V gene lookup returns CDR1 GTSNPN and CDR2 SVGIG (reference sequence). The V gene lost 1 base and the J gene lost 7 bases, with 16 bases spanning the gap. This CDR3 contains 14 residues. CDR3: CAWSARGWAVGYTF. The CDR3 DNA sequence: TGTGCCTGGAGTGCCCGGGGGTGGGCGGTTGGCTACACCTTC.

The V gene is TRBV30, the J gene TRBJ2-1; D not certain. The CDR3 spans 13 residues. From germline, CDR1 is GTSNPN and CDR2 SVGIG (reference sequence). V was cut by 2 bases and J by 8 bases, with 13 bases left in between. CDR3 DNA: TGTGCCTGGAGTCCGCCGTCGAGGCATGAGCAGTTCTTC. Its translation is CAWSPPSRHEQFF.

A few counts support this clone. The gene calls are TRBV6-5 and TRBJ1-2, with D unresolved. V was cut by 2 bases and J by 8 bases, with 18 bases left in between. CDR1 is MNHEY, CDR2 SVGAGI, per germline. The CDR3 extends over 15 amino acids. The CDR3 here is CASSYLPALLAGYTF. Here the CDR3 DNA reads TGTGCCAGCAGTTACCTGCCAGCCCTTTTGGCCGGCTACACCTTC.

This clone was counted between two and nine times. The chain joins TRBV29-1 to TRBJ2-5; D uncertain. V lost 4 bases, J lost 2 bases, and 8 bases lay in between. The germline CDR1 and CDR2 sequences are SQVTM and ANQGSEA. CDR3 length: 12 residues. The CDR3: CSVVGLQETQYF. CDR3 in DNA: TGCAGCGTTGTAGGGTTACAAGAGACCCAGTACTTC. Together with reference TRBV29-1 and TRBJ2-5, the CDR3 gives the full variable domain: SAVISQKPSRDICQRGTSLTIQCQVDSQVTMMFWYRQQPGQSLTLIATANQGSEATYESGFVIDKFPISRPNLTFSTLTVSNMSPEDSSIYLCSVVGLQETQYFGPGTRLLVL.